The source of this T cell receptor (beta chain) is a study of metastatic and nonmetastatic thyroid tumors (TCRdb year 2020). General notes on the study: The researchers compared repertoires between peripheral blood samples and tumor or nodule tissue samples from patients with malignant or benign thyroid disease. What the authors observed across the whole study: In both blood and tumor samples, TCR beta diversity was reported to be significantly higher in malignant tumors than in benign nodules.

No patient had received any treatment before thyroid surgery. The study retrospectively analysed patient clinical samples collected from the early 2010s to the late 2010s using T-cell receptor beta sequencing. V loses 5 bases at its end and J loses 4 bases; junction bases beyond the gene matches: 6. Reading from cysteine to phenylalanine, the CDR3 counts 15 amino acids. Of all the DNA, just the CDR3 is kept, 45 bases in frame from base 1. This clone came up a few times. The antigen it recognizes is unknown. No quality values exist for individual bases; no much larger clone is one base distant. Library construction relied on PCR. Sequencing was performed on an Illumina HiSeq 4000. High-throughput sequencing was used to profile the TCR beta-chain CDR3 region of every patient. The study's own analysis went as follows. Drawing on CDR3 differences between clinicopathological groups, the researchers built a classifier meant to tell apart patients with distant-metastatic papillary thyroid cancer. The Shannon index was used to assess repertoire diversity, and the Morisita-Horn index was used to assess tumor-blood repertoire similarity. TCRdb reworked the public reads: Q25 trimming with fastp, MiXCR clone assembly, productive beta chains retained. For this entry, the V and J calls and clone size follow TCRdb and not the study's own pipeline. Here the sample has approximately 14,000 clones; 25% to 30% occur a single time. About 48% of the sample is taken by the ten largest.

The source of this sequence is a male donor with papillary thyroid cancer or a benign thyroid nodule (not recorded which). Some clones in this sample may be carry-over from other donors' samples. The V gene is TRBV12-3 or TRBV12-4 and the J gene is TRBJ2-2; the junction holds 8 bases that match TRBD2. Sequencing input: tumor tissue. The CDR3 protein is CASSTAGGTTGELFF. The sequenced DNA is TGTGCCAGCAGTACGGCGGGGGGTACCACCGGGGAGCTGTTTTTT.